This T cell receptor (beta chain) was identified in a study of T cell responses to AZD1222 COVID-19 vaccine. TCRdb keeps only in-frame clones here, not all; method: immunoSEQ multiplex PCR. The data hold just under 90,000 clones, with about 91% observed a single time. The V end lost 3 bases, the J end lost 2 bases, and 7 bases lay between the germline ends. Germline V lookup: CDR1 MDHEN, CDR2 SYDVKM. This CDR3 has 13 amino acids. This TCR derives from an adult who received the AZD1222 COVID-19 vaccine. The chain recombines TRBV28 with TRBJ2-5; D is uncertain. This specimen consisted of peripheral blood, obtained 28 days after the second AZD1222 dose. As DNA, the CDR3 is TGTGCCAGCAGTTTCCACAGTCAAGAGACCCAGTACTTC. Translating it yields CASSFHSQETQYF.